This entry concerns a single T cell receptor (beta chain). The data stem from a study of blood T cell repertoires in COVID-19. Study at large: From T cells, B-cell-depleted T cells, or PBMCs came the material, which was cDNA or gDNA.

Sequencing was performed with immunoSEQ multiplex PCR; in TCRdb, only in-frame clones are kept and a portion is missing. This table holds roughly 250,000 clones, around 89% found once. J was trimmed by 3 bases and V by 2 bases; bases with no gene match: 4. The CDR3 is 14 amino acids. Germline lookup yields CDR1 LNHDA and CDR2 SQIVND (reference sequence). The sample comprised PBMCs or T cells enriched from blood (not recorded which). This chain joins TRBV19 and TRBJ2-7; 7 nucleotides match TRBD2. The clonotype comes from a woman aged 40 to 49 with acute COVID-19. CDR3 loop: CASSIFGRVYEQYF. For the CDR3, the DNA is TGTGCCAGTAGTATATTTGGGAGGGTCTACGAGCAGTACTTC. The entire variable domain, with the rest obtained from reference TRBV19 and TRBJ2-7, is as follows: DGGITQSPKYLFRKEGQNVTLSCEQNLNHDAMYWYRQDPGQGLRLIYYSQIVNDFQKGDIAEGYSVSREKKESFPLTVTSAQKNPTAFYLCASSIFGRVYEQYFGPGTRLTVT.